The subject of this entry is one TCR beta chain. This specimen belongs to a study of shared clonotypes between healthy human individuals. Study-wide context: Two female and a few male donors aged 18 to 49 were enrolled.

Measured with immunoSEQ multiplex PCR; TCRdb has only the in-frame clones, and not every one. The sample consists of roughly 2.5 million clones, roughly 92% of them appearing once. Sequencing was done on a sample of naive CD4+ T cells sorted from blood. Subset noted: CD45RA+ positively selected. The clonotype originates from a young man in good health.

The DNA of the CDR3 is TGTGCCAGCAGCTGGCAGGGCCTTAATTATAATTCACCCCTCCACTTT. Protein product: CASSWQGLNYNSPLHF. This chain uses TRBV5-6 with TRBJ1-6; possible D gene TRBD1, 5 bases. The V gene's germline CDR1 is SGHDT and CDR2 YYEEEE. The CDR3 has 16 amino acids. V was trimmed by 3 bases and J by 4 bases, leaving 14 bases between them.